Detailed here is one T cell receptor beta chain. Its target is unknown. These data originate in a study of CD4 T cells in relation to SARS-CoV-2 and coronaviruses. Before the COVID-19 pandemic, during about 2011-2019, CD4+ T cells were taken from unexposed donors. After roughly ten days of culture, CD4+ T cells were isolated. Trimming took 4 bases from V and 0 from J; bases not matched to a gene: 2. The CDR3 extends over 16 amino acids. From germline, CDR1 is KGHDR and CDR2 SFDVKD. The table came from immunoSEQ multiplex PCR; TCRdb's copy has only in-frame clones and leaves some out. The sample has around 23,000 clones; more than 60% are singletons.

This sequence was found in a human donor in good health. The V gene is TRBV24-1, the J gene TRBJ2-1; TRBD2 matches 10 bases. The sequenced sample was CD4+ T cells from PBMCs, cultured in vitro. CDR3 protein: CATSEPSGSSYNEQFF. The DNA for the CDR3 is TGTGCCACCAGTGAACCTAGCGGGAGCTCCTACAATGAGCAGTTCTTC.